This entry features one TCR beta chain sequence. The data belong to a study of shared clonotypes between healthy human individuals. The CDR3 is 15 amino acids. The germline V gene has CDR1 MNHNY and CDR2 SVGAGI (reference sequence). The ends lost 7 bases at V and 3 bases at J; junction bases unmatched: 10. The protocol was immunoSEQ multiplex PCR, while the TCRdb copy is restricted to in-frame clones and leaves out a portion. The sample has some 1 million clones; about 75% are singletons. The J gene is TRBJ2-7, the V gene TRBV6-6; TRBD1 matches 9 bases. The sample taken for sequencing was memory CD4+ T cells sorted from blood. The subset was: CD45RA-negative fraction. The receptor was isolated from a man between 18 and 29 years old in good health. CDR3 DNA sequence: TGTGCCAGCAAACCCGGGACAGGGAGGTTCTACGAGCAGTACTTC. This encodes CASKPGTGRFYEQYF.